This T cell receptor beta chain came from a study of beta chain features in type 1 diabetes. On the study more broadly: Across all samples, 100 million to 130 million sorted cells were examined.

Study-level findings and limits: Whatever favoring of shorter templates PCR might show would apply equally to patients and controls.

The study reverse transcribed the entire isolated RNA, so it sequenced expressed TCRB transcripts. Produced via immunoSEQ multiplex PCR; TCRdb's table is partial and in-frame only. There are a few hundred thousand clones in the sample; around 20% occur only once, and under 0.05% lies in the top ten. There are a few counts of this clone. What it binds is unknown. Sampling consisted of one heparinised blood draw per donor, averaging roughly 100 mL. Sorting of CD4+ naive, central memory, regulatory and stem cell-like memory cells was performed via CD45RO/CCR7/CD25/CD127/CD95/CD27. V dropped 5 bases and J dropped 1 base, with 8 bases sitting between them. Germline values: CDR1 SEHNR, CDR2 FQNEAQ (reference sequence). This CDR3 is built from 14 residues.

The sequence was collected from a woman younger than 30 in good health. The sequencing sample was made of naive CD4+ T cells from blood. V gene TRBV7-9 combines with J gene TRBJ2-2; a weak D match, TRBD1 (6 bases). The DNA of the CDR3 is TGTGCCAGCAGCCCGACAGGGAACACCGGGGAGCTGTTTTTT. Protein: CASSPTGNTGELFF.